The rows below give T cell receptor beta chains drawn from one sample of a study of early T cells in non-severe SARS-CoV-2 infection. MiXCR was run by TCRdb on the 5' RACE reads, yielding one entry per CDR3 protein. This table holds tens of thousands of distinct CDR3 sequences, around 9.3% found once. The sample comprised whole blood. The receptors were sampled from an adult who was a healthcare worker with PCR-confirmed SARS-CoV-2 infection or an uninfected control (not recorded which). Each CDR3 is given with its conserved first and last residue. Each record gives: D gene, J gene, clone size, V gene, CDR3 DNA, CDR3 protein. The D gene is left open where the match is weak. Clone size is stated in some rows and not others, as once, few, many or a class when expanded.

-	TRBJ2-1	few	TRBV13	TGTGCCAGCAGCCCCCAGGGGAGGCACAATGAGCAGTTCTTC	CASSPQGRHNEQFF
-	TRBJ1-1	few	TRBV12-3/TRBV12-4	TGTGCCAGCAGCTACGTGGCGAACACTGAAGCTTTCTTT	CASSYVANTEAFF
TRBD2	TRBJ2-1	many	TRBV10-3	TGTGCCATCAGTGATGCAGCGGGGGCCTACAATGAGCAGTTCTTC	CAISDAAGAYNEQFF
-	TRBJ2-3	-	TRBV18	TGTGCCAGCTCACCCCAGTCTTCCACAGATACGCAGTATTTT	CASSPQSSTDTQYF
TRBD1	TRBJ1-6	few	TRBV18	TGTGCCAGCTCACCCAGGGGGCCCGATAATTCACCCCTCCACTTT	CASSPRGPDNSPLHF
TRBD1	TRBJ1-5	many	TRBV18	TGTGCCAGCACAGAGGGGGCTAGTCAGCCCCAGCATTTT	CASTEGASQPQHF
TRBD2	TRBJ2-3	-	TRBV5-1	TGCGCCAGCAGTCTTCCTAGCGGGGCTACAGATACGCAGTATTTT	CASSLPSGATDTQYF
-	TRBJ2-1	-	TRBV5-5	TGTGCCAGCAGCTTGGACAGCTACCTCAATGAGCAGTTCTTC	CASSLDSYLNEQFF
TRBD1	TRBJ2-2	few	TRBV5-4	TGTGCCAGCAGCCTGACAGGGGGCAACGGGGAGCTGTTTTTT	CASSLTGGNGELFF
-	TRBJ2-1	-	TRBV19	TGTGCCAGTAGTAAAGAATATGAGCAGTTCTTC	CASSKEYEQFF
-	TRBJ1-5	-	TRBV6-1	TGTGCCAGCATGGATTTTGGGTCCACAAGCAATCAGCCCCAGCATTTT	CASMDFGSTSNQPQHF
-	TRBJ2-2	-	TRBV4-1	TGCGCCAGCAGCCAACCCCGGGGTACGAACACCGGGGAGCTGTTTTTT	CASSQPRGTNTGELFF
TRBD1	TRBJ2-4	many	TRBV6-1	TGTGCCAGCAGTGAAATTCTGAGGACAGGGGGGATTCAGTACTTC	CASSEILRTGGIQYF
TRBD2	TRBJ2-7	few	TRBV7-9	TGTGCCAGCAGCTCAGCGGGAACCTACGAGCAGTACTTC	CASSSAGTYEQYF
TRBD2	TRBJ2-1	few	TRBV11-2	TGTGCCAGCAGCCGGGGACTAACGGCTTACAATGAGCAGTTCTTC	CASSRGLTAYNEQFF
-	TRBJ1-1	many	TRBV2	TGTGCCAGCAGGGTCGAAACTGAAGCTTTCTTT	CASRVETEAFF
-	TRBJ1-2	-	TRBV9	TGTGCCAGCAGCGTGGAAGGGAGAGGTAACTATGGCTACACCTTC	CASSVEGRGNYGYTF
-	TRBJ2-2	few	TRBV29-1	TGCAGCGTTTTCAGGTCGCGTGGCCGCTGGGAGCTGTTTTTT	CSVFRSRGRWELFF
TRBD2	TRBJ2-3	-	TRBV4-1	TGCGCCAGCAGTTTTAGCGGGGGGACAAGCACAGATACGCAGTATTTT	CASSFSGGTSTDTQYF
-	TRBJ2-3	many	TRBV21-1	TGTGCCAGCAGCAAAGTGGCCCCCGCGTGCGATACGCAGTATTTT	CASSKVAPACDTQYF
-	TRBJ2-7	-	TRBV6-1	TGTGCCAGCAGTGATAGGGTACAGATCTACGAGCAGTACTTC	CASSDRVQIYEQYF
TRBD1	TRBJ2-1	few	TRBV7-2	TGTGCCAGCAGCTTAGGCCAGGGGGCCTACAATGAGCAGTTCTTC	CASSLGQGAYNEQFF
-	TRBJ2-1	many	TRBV2	TGTGCCAGCAGTGAAGAAGTTGGCGTGGAGCAGTTCTTC	CASSEEVGVEQFF
-	TRBJ2-2	few	TRBV14	TGTGCCAGCAGCCAAGTGGGCTCCGGGGAGCTGTTTTTT	CASSQVGSGELFF
-	TRBJ1-2	-	TRBV6-6	TGTGCCAGCAGTCAAAGCGGGTCGAGGAAGGGCTACACCTTC	CASSQSGSRKGYTF
TRBD2	TRBJ2-3	few	TRBV5-1	TGCGCCAGCAGCCTATTCAGCGGGGGGCTTGCAGATACGCAGTATTTT	CASSLFSGGLADTQYF
-	TRBJ2-5	-	TRBV9	TGTGCCAGCAGCGCTAGGGCCGGTAGGGAGACCCAGTACTTC	CASSARAGRETQYF
-	TRBJ1-3	-	TRBV20-1	TGCAGTGCCGAGACTGGAAACACCATATATTTT	CSAETGNTIYF
TRBD1	TRBJ1-6	-	TRBV12-3/TRBV12-4	TGTGCCAGCAGTTTGGGACAGGGGAATAATTCACCCCTCCACTTT	CASSLGQGNNSPLHF
-	TRBJ1-1	few	TRBV30	TGTGCCTGGAGTGTAGTGAACACTGAAGCTTTCTTT	CAWSVVNTEAFF
-	TRBJ2-3	few	TRBV3-1	TGTGCCAGCAGCCAAGTACGAGCAGATACGCAGTATTTT	CASSQVRADTQYF
-	TRBJ2-1	-	TRBV6-4	TGTGCCACCCCCGCGAGAGACAATGAGCAGTTCTTC	CATPARDNEQFF
TRBD1	TRBJ1-2	many	TRBV9	TGTGCCAGCAGCGAGGGACAGGGCTATGGCTACACCTTC	CASSEGQGYGYTF
-	TRBJ2-3	-	TRBV11-2	TGTGCCAGCAGTGCCAGCGGGCGACGAGGAGATACGCAGTATTTT	CASSASGRRGDTQYF
TRBD1	TRBJ2-2	-	TRBV7-3	TGTGCCAGCAACAACGACAGGGGGACCGGGGAGCTGTTTTTT	CASNNDRGTGELFF
TRBD1	TRBJ2-2	few	TRBV4-1	TGCGCCAGCAGCCCGGGGACAGTCTCCGGGGAGCTGTTTTTT	CASSPGTVSGELFF
-	TRBJ2-2	few	TRBV29-1	TGCAGCGTTGGTACGGAAATCGGGGAGCTGTTTTTT	CSVGTEIGELFF
-	TRBJ1-1	-	TRBV7-9	TGTGCCAGCAGCTTAATCAGCAGGACGGGCACTGAAGCTTTCTTT	CASSLISRTGTEAFF
-	TRBJ1-3	few	TRBV27	TGTGCCAGCAGTTTACGGCTAGGGCCTGGAAACACCATATATTTT	CASSLRLGPGNTIYF
TRBD2	TRBJ2-5	many	TRBV7-3	TGTGCCAGCAGCTTAACGGGGACTACCCAAGAGACCCAGTACTTC	CASSLTGTTQETQYF
TRBD1	TRBJ1-2	few	TRBV7-6	TGTGCCAGCAGCTCCCCGGGACAGGGGTTCGCCGGCTACACCTTC	CASSSPGQGFAGYTF
-	TRBJ2-1	-	TRBV20-1	TGCAGTGCTCCCGGGGTGGGTCAGGAGCAGTTCTTC	CSAPGVGQEQFF
-	TRBJ2-5	-	TRBV7-9	TGTGCCAGCAGCTCTCCCCTCCAAGAGACCCAGTACTTC	CASSSPLQETQYF